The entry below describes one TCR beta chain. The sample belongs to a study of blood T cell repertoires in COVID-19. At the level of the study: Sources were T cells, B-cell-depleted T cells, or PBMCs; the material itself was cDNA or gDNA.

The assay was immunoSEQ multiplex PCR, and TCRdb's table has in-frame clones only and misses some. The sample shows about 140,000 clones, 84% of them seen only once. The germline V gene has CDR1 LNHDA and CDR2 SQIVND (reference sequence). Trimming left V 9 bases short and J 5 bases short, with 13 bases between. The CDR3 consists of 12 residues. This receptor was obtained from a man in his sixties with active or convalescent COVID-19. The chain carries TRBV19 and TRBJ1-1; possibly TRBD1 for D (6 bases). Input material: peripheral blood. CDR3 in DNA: TGTGCCAGCGTCTGGCAGGGGACTGAAGCTTTCTTT. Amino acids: CASVWQGTEAFF.